The 2 T cell receptor beta chains in this list originate from one sample, sequenced in a study of vaccination effects on CD4 cells after COVID-19. Before sequencing, viral peptide pools were used by the ViraFEST assay to expand antigen-specific CD4+ T cells. Following culture for 9 to 11 days, CD4+ T cells were isolated. Nucleocapsid antibodies stayed negative before and after vaccination, showing no earlier SARS-CoV-2 infection. These receptors lack a known antigen. Method: immunoSEQ multiplex PCR; TCRdb's copy keeps in-frame clones and lacks some. The sample comprises around 63,000 clones, 75% of which are singletons, and around 3.8% rests with the top ten. The sample was CD4+ T cells from PBMCs cultured with HCoV-OC43 spike peptides, taken before COVID-19 vaccination. Subset given: HCoV-OC43 spike overlapping peptide pool stimulation. The receptors here all came from a human donor who received a COVID-19 vaccine.

The rearrangement joins TRBV5-8 to TRBJ1-5; tentatively, D is TRBD1 (5 bases). V gave up 3 bases and J gave up 7 bases, with 14 bases separating them. The germline gives CDR1 SGHTS, CDR2 YDEGEE. The length of the CDR3 is 14 residues. CDR3 in amino acids: CASSSGGGRQPQHF. CDR3 coding DNA: TGTGCCAGCAGCTCCGGGGGGGGGAGACAGCCCCAGCATTTT.

The V and J genes are TRBV4-1 and TRBJ2-4; D is undetermined. V shed 1 base and J shed 1 base, with 14 bases lying between them. The CDR3 totals 17 residues. The germline V gene has CDR1 MGHRA and CDR2 YSYEKL. CDR3 bases: TGCGCCAGCAGCCAAGTCGGACCGCCACCGGCCAAAAACATTCAGTACTTC. This encodes CASSQVGPPPAKNIQYF.